The rows below give T cell receptor beta chains drawn from one sample of a study of T cell responses to AZD1222 COVID-19 vaccine. Some clones are missing from TCRdb's copy, which holds only in-frame ones; the method was immunoSEQ multiplex PCR. Of some 150,000 clones listed, about nine tenths were seen once; the top ten hold roughly 9.7%. The source was peripheral blood, collected 28 days after the second AZD1222 dose. These receptors were obtained from an adult who received the AZD1222 COVID-19 vaccine. CDR3s include the opening cysteine and the closing phenylalanine or tryptophan. A D gene is named only where the DNA matches it firmly. Only some rows state a clone size, as once, few, many or a class for expanded clones.

cdr3_length: 13; j_call: TRBJ1-5; clone_size: .; d_call: .; v_call: TRBV10-3; cdr3_nt: TGTGCCATCAGTGAGTCGGCGGATCAGCCCCAGCATTTT; cdr3_aa: CAISESADQPQHF
cdr3_length: 14; j_call: TRBJ2-2; clone_size: .; d_call: .; v_call: TRBV7-3; cdr3_nt: TGTGCCAGCAGCCCATCGTCTCGCGGCGGGGAGCTGTTTTTT; cdr3_aa: CASSPSSRGGELFF
cdr3_length: 15; j_call: TRBJ2-7; clone_size: .; d_call: TRBD2; v_call: TRBV7-8; cdr3_nt: TGTGCCAGCAGCTCCATAGCGAATAGCGGGAGCGAGCAGTACTTC; cdr3_aa: CASSSIANSGSEQYF
cdr3_length: 15; j_call: TRBJ2-1; clone_size: .; d_call: TRBD2; v_call: TRBV10-3; cdr3_nt: TGTGCCATCAGGGCGGGAGGGCTACACAGAGATGAGCAGTTCTTC; cdr3_aa: CAIRAGGLHRDEQFF
cdr3_length: 16; j_call: TRBJ2-7; clone_size: .; d_call: TRBD2; v_call: TRBV5-1; cdr3_nt: TGCGCCAGCAGCTTTTCTAGCGGGAGCGCGGCCTACGAGCAGTACTTC; cdr3_aa: CASSFSSGSAAYEQYF
cdr3_length: 15; j_call: TRBJ2-3; clone_size: .; d_call: TRBD2; v_call: TRBV3-1/TRBV3-2; cdr3_nt: TGTGCCAGCAGCCCCTGGACTAGCGAAGTAGATACGCAGTATTTT; cdr3_aa: CASSPWTSEVDTQYF
cdr3_length: 13; j_call: TRBJ2-1; clone_size: .; d_call: TRBD1; v_call: TRBV7-3; cdr3_nt: TGTGCCAGCAGCCCACAGGGGAACAATGAGCAGTTCTTC; cdr3_aa: CASSPQGNNEQFF
cdr3_length: 13; j_call: TRBJ1-1; clone_size: .; d_call: .; v_call: TRBV14; cdr3_nt: TGTGCCAGCAGCCCCCTCAGGTTGACTGAAGCTTTCTTT; cdr3_aa: CASSPLRLTEAFF
cdr3_length: 15; j_call: TRBJ1-4; clone_size: .; d_call: TRBD1; v_call: TRBV27; cdr3_nt: TGTGCCAGCAGCCCACAGGGGAGGATTAATGAAAAACTGTTTTTT; cdr3_aa: CASSPQGRINEKLFF
cdr3_length: 17; j_call: TRBJ2-1; clone_size: .; d_call: TRBD2; v_call: TRBV9; cdr3_nt: TGTGCCAGCAGCCTTTTAGCGGGAGGGAGCTCCTACAATGAGCAGTTCTTC; cdr3_aa: CASSLLAGGSSYNEQFF
cdr3_length: 14; j_call: TRBJ1-5; clone_size: .; d_call: .; v_call: TRBV28; cdr3_nt: TGTGCCACGGGGGGGACCTATAGCAATCAGCCCCAGCATTTT; cdr3_aa: CATGGTYSNQPQHF
cdr3_length: 14; j_call: TRBJ2-5; clone_size: once; d_call: .; v_call: TRBV25-1; cdr3_nt: TGTGCCAGCAGTGGTCCCTCGCGAGAGGAGACCCAGTACTTC; cdr3_aa: CASSGPSREETQYF
cdr3_length: 17; j_call: TRBJ1-5; clone_size: .; d_call: .; v_call: TRBV5-5; cdr3_nt: TGTGCCAGCAGCTTGGCCCCCGGGGGCGCGGACAATCAGCCCCAGCATTTT; cdr3_aa: CASSLAPGGADNQPQHF
cdr3_length: 15; j_call: TRBJ2-7; clone_size: .; d_call: TRBD2; v_call: TRBV28; cdr3_nt: TGTGCCAGCAGTGTGGGTGGGACTAGGACCTACGAGCAGTACTTC; cdr3_aa: CASSVGGTRTYEQYF
cdr3_length: 15; j_call: TRBJ2-2; clone_size: few; d_call: TRBD2; v_call: TRBV5-1; cdr3_nt: TGCGCCAGCATCGGGGTAGCGGGAGTGGATGGGGAGCTGTTTTTT; cdr3_aa: CASIGVAGVDGELFF
cdr3_length: 16; j_call: TRBJ2-2; clone_size: .; d_call: .; v_call: TRBV5-1; cdr3_nt: TGCGCCAGCAGCCACAGGCCGGCAGGAGAAACCGGGGAGCTGTTTTTT; cdr3_aa: CASSHRPAGETGELFF
cdr3_length: 13; j_call: TRBJ1-2; clone_size: .; d_call: .; v_call: TRBV28; cdr3_nt: TGTGCCAGCAGTTTTTCCGGGTACTATGGCTACACCTTC; cdr3_aa: CASSFSGYYGYTF
cdr3_length: 14; j_call: TRBJ2-1; clone_size: few; d_call: .; v_call: TRBV18; cdr3_nt: TGTGCCAGCTCGCCAAGTACTAGCTCCTATGAGCAGTTCTTC; cdr3_aa: CASSPSTSSYEQFF
cdr3_length: 16; j_call: TRBJ2-3; clone_size: .; d_call: TRBD2; v_call: TRBV7-7; cdr3_nt: TGTGCTAGCAGCCTTGGACTAGCGGGAGTTTCAGATACGCAGTATTTT; cdr3_aa: CASSLGLAGVSDTQYF
cdr3_length: 21; j_call: TRBJ2-6; clone_size: .; d_call: .; v_call: TRBV7-8; cdr3_nt: TGTGCCAGCAGCTACACCGGTCAGATCCGACGGGGTTTAACTGGGGCCAACGTCCTGACTTTC; cdr3_aa: CASSYTGQIRRGLTGANVLTF
cdr3_length: 14; j_call: TRBJ1-6; clone_size: .; d_call: TRBD1; v_call: TRBV7-2; cdr3_nt: TGTGCCAGCAGCCAGGGACAGGGTTCATCACCCCTCCACTTT; cdr3_aa: CASSQGQGSSPLHF
cdr3_length: 16; j_call: TRBJ1-4; clone_size: once; d_call: TRBD1; v_call: TRBV4-1; cdr3_nt: TGCGCCAGCAGCCCGGGACAGGGGCAGACTAATGAAAAACTGTTTTTT; cdr3_aa: CASSPGQGQTNEKLFF
cdr3_length: 13; j_call: TRBJ1-1; clone_size: .; d_call: .; v_call: TRBV27; cdr3_nt: TGTGCCAGCTGCCCCTTGTTAGGAACTGAAGCTTTCTTT; cdr3_aa: CASCPLLGTEAFF
cdr3_length: 13; j_call: TRBJ1-2; clone_size: .; d_call: TRBD1; v_call: TRBV14; cdr3_nt: TGTGCCAGCAGCCAAAGGACAGGGAACGGCTACACCTTC; cdr3_aa: CASSQRTGNGYTF
cdr3_length: 13; j_call: TRBJ1-4; clone_size: .; d_call: .; v_call: TRBV15; cdr3_nt: TGTGCCACCAGCATAGGCGCTAATGAAAAACTGTTTTTT; cdr3_aa: CATSIGANEKLFF
cdr3_length: 15; j_call: TRBJ1-4; clone_size: .; d_call: .; v_call: TRBV6-1; cdr3_nt: TGTGCCAGCAGTGAATTGGGGGGATCTTATGAAAAACTGTTTTTT; cdr3_aa: CASSELGGSYEKLFF
cdr3_length: 14; j_call: TRBJ2-7; clone_size: .; d_call: TRBD1; v_call: TRBV28; cdr3_nt: TGTGCCAGCAGTTTAAGGGGACAGGTTAGCGAGCAGTACTTC; cdr3_aa: CASSLRGQVSEQYF
cdr3_length: 17; j_call: TRBJ2-2; clone_size: .; d_call: .; v_call: TRBV5-1; cdr3_nt: TGCGCCAGCAGCTTGCAGCCCCAGCAGACGAACACCGGGGAGCTGTTTTTT; cdr3_aa: CASSLQPQQTNTGELFF
cdr3_length: 16; j_call: TRBJ1-4; clone_size: once; d_call: .; v_call: TRBV10-1; cdr3_nt: TGCGCCAGCAGTGGAACGCAGGGGCGGGGTAATGAAAAACTGTTTTTT; cdr3_aa: CASSGTQGRGNEKLFF
cdr3_length: 15; j_call: TRBJ2-1; clone_size: .; d_call: TRBD1; v_call: TRBV28; cdr3_nt: TGTGCCAGCAGTGAAGGACAGGGTTCCTACAATGAGCAGTTCTTC; cdr3_aa: CASSEGQGSYNEQFF
cdr3_length: 14; j_call: TRBJ1-1; clone_size: .; d_call: .; v_call: TRBV2; cdr3_nt: TGTGCCAGCAGTGGACCCGGCGGGAACACTGAAGCTTTCTTT; cdr3_aa: CASSGPGGNTEAFF
cdr3_length: 15; j_call: TRBJ2-2; clone_size: .; d_call: TRBD2; v_call: TRBV9; cdr3_nt: TGTGCCAGCAGCGTAAGCGGGAGGGCCACCGGGGAGCTGTTTTTT; cdr3_aa: CASSVSGRATGELFF
cdr3_length: 11; j_call: TRBJ2-1; clone_size: once; d_call: .; v_call: TRBV10-3; cdr3_nt: TGTGCCATCAGGCAGGGAAATGAGCAGTTCTTC; cdr3_aa: CAIRQGNEQFF
cdr3_length: 14; j_call: TRBJ2-1; clone_size: once; d_call: .; v_call: TRBV20-1; cdr3_nt: TGCAGTGCTAGTGGCGGGACTTTCTACAATGAGCAGTTCTTC; cdr3_aa: CSASGGTFYNEQFF
cdr3_length: 15; j_call: TRBJ2-2; clone_size: .; d_call: .; v_call: TRBV2; cdr3_nt: TGTGCCAGCAGAGGACAACGGGGGAACACCGGGGAGCTGTTTTTT; cdr3_aa: CASRGQRGNTGELFF
cdr3_length: 14; j_call: TRBJ2-7; clone_size: .; d_call: TRBD1; v_call: TRBV7-9; cdr3_nt: TGTGCCAGCAGCTTACTCGCTAGGGGGCACGAGCAGTACTTC; cdr3_aa: CASSLLARGHEQYF
cdr3_length: 16; j_call: TRBJ1-2; clone_size: .; d_call: .; v_call: TRBV30; cdr3_nt: TGTGCCTGGAGTGTAAGGTCTTCCGGGGGTACGGTCGGCTACACCTTC; cdr3_aa: CAWSVRSSGGTVGYTF
cdr3_length: 15; j_call: TRBJ2-7; clone_size: .; d_call: TRBD2; v_call: TRBV19; cdr3_nt: TGTGCCAGTAGTTTCAGCGGGAGGGGCTCCTACGAGCAGTACTTC; cdr3_aa: CASSFSGRGSYEQYF
cdr3_length: 14; j_call: TRBJ2-7; clone_size: .; d_call: .; v_call: TRBV5-1; cdr3_nt: TGCGCCAGCAGCCGGGCACCTAACTCCTACGAGCAGTACTTC; cdr3_aa: CASSRAPNSYEQYF
cdr3_length: 14; j_call: TRBJ1-4; clone_size: .; d_call: .; v_call: TRBV19; cdr3_nt: TGTGCCAGTAGCAACTTGGCGCCCTATGAAAAACTGTTTTTT; cdr3_aa: CASSNLAPYEKLFF
cdr3_length: 16; j_call: TRBJ2-2; clone_size: once; d_call: TRBD2; v_call: TRBV30; cdr3_nt: TGTGCCTGGGTAGGGACTAGCGGGAGGGACACCGGGGAGCTGTTTTTT; cdr3_aa: CAWVGTSGRDTGELFF
cdr3_length: 16; j_call: TRBJ2-4; clone_size: .; d_call: TRBD1; v_call: TRBV15; cdr3_nt: TGTGCCACCAGCAGATTAGGACAGGGACCAGGAAACATTCAGTACTTC; cdr3_aa: CATSRLGQGPGNIQYF
cdr3_length: 13; j_call: TRBJ1-3; clone_size: .; d_call: TRBD1; v_call: TRBV7-2; cdr3_nt: TGTGCCAGCAGCTCAGGGACAGACAAGAAGATATATTTT; cdr3_aa: CASSSGTDKKIYF
cdr3_length: 14; j_call: TRBJ1-1; clone_size: .; d_call: TRBD1; v_call: TRBV2; cdr3_nt: TGTGCCAGCAGCCGACAGGGGGCGGGCACTGAAGCTTTCTTT; cdr3_aa: CASSRQGAGTEAFF
cdr3_length: 15; j_call: TRBJ1-5; clone_size: .; d_call: .; v_call: TRBV25-1; cdr3_nt: TGTGCCAGCAGTGAAGGCGGGTTCGGCAATCAGCCCCAGCATTTT; cdr3_aa: CASSEGGFGNQPQHF
cdr3_length: 15; j_call: TRBJ1-5; clone_size: .; d_call: .; v_call: TRBV28; cdr3_nt: TGTGCCAGCAGCCCTGGGGGTGCGGGCAATCAGCCCCAGCATTTT; cdr3_aa: CASSPGGAGNQPQHF
cdr3_length: 14; j_call: TRBJ2-7; clone_size: .; d_call: .; v_call: TRBV20-1; cdr3_nt: TGCAGTGCTAGTGTTAGCGAGGTATCCTACGAGCAGTACTTC; cdr3_aa: CSASVSEVSYEQYF
cdr3_length: 15; j_call: TRBJ2-3; clone_size: .; d_call: TRBD2; v_call: TRBV5-6; cdr3_nt: TGTGCCAGCAGCTTGGAGCGGGAGTGGGCAGATACGCAGTATTTT; cdr3_aa: CASSLEREWADTQYF
cdr3_length: 14; j_call: TRBJ1-5; clone_size: once; d_call: .; v_call: TRBV18; cdr3_nt: TGTGCCAGCTCCACCAACAGCAGCAATCAGCCCCAGCATTTT; cdr3_aa: CASSTNSSNQPQHF
cdr3_length: 13; j_call: TRBJ1-5; clone_size: many; d_call: .; v_call: TRBV24-1; cdr3_nt: TGTGCCACCAGTGATCGGGGGGGACAGCCCCAGCATTTT; cdr3_aa: CATSDRGGQPQHF
cdr3_length: 13; j_call: TRBJ1-2; clone_size: .; d_call: TRBD1; v_call: TRBV28; cdr3_nt: TGTGCCAGCAGTCTGACAGGGGGCGTTGGCTACACCTTC; cdr3_aa: CASSLTGGVGYTF
cdr3_length: 14; j_call: TRBJ1-4; clone_size: .; d_call: .; v_call: TRBV2; cdr3_nt: TGTGCCAGCCAGCGGACAGAGTACAATGAAAAACTGTTTTTT; cdr3_aa: CASQRTEYNEKLFF
cdr3_length: 16; j_call: TRBJ2-1; clone_size: .; d_call: .; v_call: TRBV6-2/TRBV6-3; cdr3_nt: TGTGCCAGCAGTTACAGACCTCCGAGCTCCTACAATGAGCAGTTCTTC; cdr3_aa: CASSYRPPSSYNEQFF
cdr3_length: 13; j_call: TRBJ1-2; clone_size: .; d_call: .; v_call: TRBV19; cdr3_nt: TGTGCCAGTAGGCCGACAGTAAACTATGGCTACACCTTC; cdr3_aa: CASRPTVNYGYTF